The rows below give T cell receptor beta chains drawn from one sample of a study of blood T cell repertoires in COVID-19. Here immunoSEQ multiplex PCR was the method, and the copy in TCRdb shows in-frame clones only, minus some. The profile covers 240,000 or so clones, with more than 85% appearing a single time and just under 9% taken by the ten largest. The specimen was PBMCs or T cells enriched from blood (not recorded which). These receptors originate from a man aged 35-49 years who had recovered from COVID-19. Each CDR3 is given with its conserved first and last residue. The D gene is left open where the match is weak. The size field is filled for only some rows; it gives once, few, many or a size class.

j_gene: TRBJ1-4; d_gene: TRBD1; abundance: .; v_gene: TRBV9; CDR3aa: CASSVTGTGNEKLFF; CDR3nt: TGTGCCAGCAGCGTAACCGGGACAGGGAATGAAAAACTGTTTTTT
j_gene: TRBJ2-2; d_gene: TRBD2; abundance: .; v_gene: TRBV7-6; CDR3aa: CASSSTSGRTGELFF; CDR3nt: TGTGCCAGCAGCTCTACTAGCGGGAGAACCGGGGAGCTGTTTTTT
j_gene: TRBJ2-1; d_gene: TRBD2; abundance: .; v_gene: TRBV28; CDR3aa: CASSFRLAGSTGYNEQFF; CDR3nt: TGTGCCAGCAGTTTTAGACTAGCGGGATCCACGGGGTACAATGAGCAGTTCTTC
j_gene: TRBJ2-5; d_gene: .; abundance: .; v_gene: TRBV30; CDR3aa: CAWSLSLAPHQETQYF; CDR3nt: TGTGCCTGGAGCCTTTCCCTAGCGCCCCACCAAGAGACCCAGTACTTC
j_gene: TRBJ2-6; d_gene: .; abundance: .; v_gene: TRBV5-8; CDR3aa: CASSFSPGLTGANVLTF; CDR3nt: TGTGCCAGCAGCTTCTCGCCAGGGTTGACTGGGGCCAACGTCCTGACTTTC
j_gene: TRBJ2-7; d_gene: .; abundance: once; v_gene: TRBV27; CDR3aa: CASSPLPGQEQYF; CDR3nt: TGTGCCAGCAGTCCCCTTCCAGGGCAGGAGCAGTACTTC
j_gene: TRBJ2-7; d_gene: .; abundance: .; v_gene: TRBV7-7; CDR3aa: CASSLTSGAYEQYF; CDR3nt: TGTGCCAGCAGTTTGACTAGTGGGGCCTACGAGCAGTACTTC
j_gene: TRBJ1-3; d_gene: .; abundance: .; v_gene: TRBV3-1/TRBV3-2; CDR3aa: CASSLLLRGVGNTIYF; CDR3nt: TGTGCCAGCAGCCTTTTGCTGCGGGGAGTCGGAAACACCATATATTTT
j_gene: TRBJ1-2; d_gene: TRBD1; abundance: .; v_gene: TRBV11-2; CDR3aa: CASSSPTTRTGYTF; CDR3nt: TGTGCCAGCAGCTCTCCTACCACGAGGACAGGGTACACCTTC
j_gene: TRBJ1-1; d_gene: TRBD1; abundance: few; v_gene: TRBV7-2; CDR3aa: CASSSTRGATEAFF; CDR3nt: TGTGCCAGCAGCTCAACCAGGGGGGCCACTGAAGCTTTCTTT
j_gene: TRBJ2-7; d_gene: TRBD2; abundance: .; v_gene: TRBV11-3; CDR3aa: CASRVSGGSYEQYF; CDR3nt: TGTGCCAGCCGTGTAAGCGGGGGAAGCTACGAGCAGTACTTC
j_gene: TRBJ1-2; d_gene: .; abundance: .; v_gene: TRBV29-1; CDR3aa: CSVTQGTNYGYTF; CDR3nt: TGCAGCGTCACTCAGGGGACTAACTATGGCTACACCTTC
j_gene: TRBJ1-1; d_gene: TRBD1; abundance: .; v_gene: TRBV29-1; CDR3aa: CSVEGNRGTEAFF; CDR3nt: TGCAGCGTTGAAGGGAACAGGGGCACTGAAGCTTTCTTT
j_gene: TRBJ2-1; d_gene: .; abundance: .; v_gene: TRBV5-1; CDR3aa: CASSLGHHFYNEQFF; CDR3nt: TGCGCCAGCAGCTTGGGACACCACTTTTACAATGAGCAGTTCTTC
j_gene: TRBJ1-1; d_gene: TRBD1; abundance: .; v_gene: TRBV7-9; CDR3aa: CASKGGGQGYLNTEAFF; CDR3nt: TGTGCCAGCAAGGGAGGAGGACAGGGGTACTTGAACACTGAAGCTTTCTTT
j_gene: TRBJ2-7; d_gene: TRBD1; abundance: .; v_gene: TRBV6-5; CDR3aa: CASSPRDRATYEQYF; CDR3nt: TGTGCCAGCAGCCCCCGGGACAGGGCTACCTACGAGCAGTACTTC
j_gene: TRBJ2-3; d_gene: .; abundance: .; v_gene: TRBV30; CDR3aa: CAWSLPGTDTQYF; CDR3nt: TGTGCCTGGAGTCTGCCAGGGACAGATACGCAGTATTTT
j_gene: TRBJ2-7; d_gene: TRBD2; abundance: .; v_gene: TRBV7-2; CDR3aa: CASSYGAGGYYEQYF; CDR3nt: TGTGCCAGCAGCTACGGGGCGGGAGGATACTACGAGCAGTACTTC
j_gene: TRBJ2-3; d_gene: TRBD2; abundance: .; v_gene: TRBV11-3; CDR3aa: CASSLEIGGGGDVGTQYF; CDR3nt: TGTGCCAGCAGCTTAGAAATTGGAGGCGGGGGGGACGTGGGTACGCAGTATTTT
j_gene: TRBJ1-2; d_gene: .; abundance: .; v_gene: TRBV2; CDR3aa: CASTKQGLGIGNYGYTF; CDR3nt: TGTGCCAGCACAAAACAGGGATTGGGCATTGGAAACTATGGCTACACCTTC
j_gene: TRBJ2-1; d_gene: .; abundance: once; v_gene: TRBV3-1/TRBV3-2; CDR3aa: CASSQDQGTFLNEQFF; CDR3nt: TGTGCCAGCAGCCAAGATCAAGGGACTTTCCTTAATGAGCAGTTCTTC
j_gene: TRBJ1-1; d_gene: TRBD1; abundance: .; v_gene: TRBV6-5; CDR3aa: CASSYSGQGVGTEAFF; CDR3nt: TGTGCCAGCAGTTACTCGGGACAGGGGGTCGGCACTGAAGCTTTCTTT
j_gene: TRBJ1-6; d_gene: .; abundance: few; v_gene: TRBV30; CDR3aa: CAWKMTGSTYNSPLHF; CDR3nt: TGTGCCTGGAAAATGACAGGCAGCACCTATAATTCACCCCTCCACTTT
j_gene: TRBJ1-1; d_gene: TRBD1; abundance: .; v_gene: TRBV28; CDR3aa: CASSPTGGAILEAFF; CDR3nt: TGTGCCAGTTCCCCGACAGGGGGCGCGATCCTTGAAGCTTTCTTT
j_gene: TRBJ2-7; d_gene: TRBD1; abundance: .; v_gene: TRBV20-1; CDR3aa: CSVVTGEEQYF; CDR3nt: TGCAGTGTCGTTACAGGGGAGGAGCAGTACTTC
j_gene: TRBJ1-3; d_gene: TRBD1; abundance: once; v_gene: TRBV18; CDR3aa: CASSPGQDRSGNTIYF; CDR3nt: TGTGCCAGCTCACCAGGACAGGACCGCTCTGGAAACACCATATATTTT
j_gene: TRBJ1-2; d_gene: .; abundance: few; v_gene: TRBV28; CDR3aa: CASSLGQTYGYTF; CDR3nt: TGTGCCAGCAGTTTAGGACAGACGTATGGCTACACCTTC
j_gene: TRBJ1-6; d_gene: TRBD1; abundance: .; v_gene: TRBV5-4; CDR3aa: CASSPGQAIYNSPLHF; CDR3nt: TGTGCCAGCAGCCCTGGACAGGCTATTTATAATTCACCCCTCCACTTT
j_gene: TRBJ2-5; d_gene: .; abundance: .; v_gene: TRBV30; CDR3aa: CAWRRGSEETQYF; CDR3nt: TGTGCCTGGAGGAGAGGGAGCGAGGAGACCCAGTACTTC
j_gene: TRBJ2-5; d_gene: .; abundance: once; v_gene: TRBV12-1; CDR3aa: CASSFNSKRQVETQYF; CDR3nt: TGTGCCAGCAGCTTCAATTCGAAGCGGCAGGTCGAGACCCAGTACTTC
j_gene: TRBJ2-3; d_gene: TRBD2; abundance: .; v_gene: TRBV7-2; CDR3aa: CASSFRGLAGGRTDTQYF; CDR3nt: TGTGCCAGCAGCTTCCGAGGGCTAGCGGGGGGAAGGACAGATACGCAGTATTTT
j_gene: TRBJ1-1; d_gene: .; abundance: .; v_gene: TRBV28; CDR3aa: CATTLSGSNTEAFF; CDR3nt: TGTGCCACTACTTTAAGCGGCTCGAACACTGAAGCTTTCTTT
j_gene: TRBJ1-2; d_gene: TRBD1; abundance: .; v_gene: TRBV30; CDR3aa: CAFLRDRPNGYTF; CDR3nt: TGTGCCTTCTTACGGGACAGGCCCAATGGCTACACCTTC
j_gene: TRBJ2-7; d_gene: TRBD1; abundance: .; v_gene: TRBV9; CDR3aa: CASSVGRGQSYEQYF; CDR3nt: TGTGCCAGCAGCGTAGGAAGGGGACAGAGCTACGAGCAGTACTTC
j_gene: TRBJ1-1; d_gene: .; abundance: .; v_gene: TRBV9; CDR3aa: CASSFAGAPGNTEAFF; CDR3nt: TGTGCCAGCAGCTTCGCGGGGGCCCCGGGGAACACTGAAGCTTTCTTT
j_gene: TRBJ2-7; d_gene: .; abundance: .; v_gene: TRBV3-1/TRBV3-2; CDR3aa: CASSPRDSYEQYF; CDR3nt: TGTGCCAGCAGCCCCCGGGACTCCTACGAGCAGTACTTC
j_gene: TRBJ2-2; d_gene: .; abundance: .; v_gene: TRBV19; CDR3aa: CASSNRDNTGELFF; CDR3nt: TGTGCCAGTAGTAACAGGGATAACACCGGGGAGCTGTTTTTT
j_gene: TRBJ1-2; d_gene: TRBD1; abundance: .; v_gene: TRBV4-2; CDR3aa: CASSHWDRGRSGYTF; CDR3nt: TGTGCCAGCAGCCATTGGGACAGGGGGCGAAGTGGCTACACCTTC
j_gene: TRBJ2-5; d_gene: .; abundance: .; v_gene: TRBV7-3; CDR3aa: CASSLGTLGYQETQYF; CDR3nt: TGTGCCAGCAGCCTCGGGACACTCGGGTACCAAGAGACCCAGTACTTC
j_gene: TRBJ2-5; d_gene: TRBD2; abundance: once; v_gene: TRBV2; CDR3aa: CASSESRAGLVGETQYF; CDR3nt: TGTGCCAGCAGTGAATCAAGAGCGGGGCTTGTAGGAGAGACCCAGTACTTC
j_gene: TRBJ1-1; d_gene: .; abundance: .; v_gene: TRBV11-3; CDR3aa: CASSLEGEAGGLRTEAFF; CDR3nt: TGTGCCAGCAGCTTAGAGGGAGAGGCTGGGGGCCTAAGGACTGAAGCTTTCTTT
j_gene: TRBJ1-1; d_gene: .; abundance: once; v_gene: TRBV6-5; CDR3aa: CASSPNRAYSEAFF; CDR3nt: TGTGCCAGCAGCCCGAACAGGGCATACTCTGAAGCTTTCTTT
j_gene: TRBJ1-2; d_gene: .; abundance: .; v_gene: TRBV5-6; CDR3aa: CASKPTRRDGYTF; CDR3nt: TGTGCCAGCAAGCCTACCCGGAGGGATGGCTACACCTTC
j_gene: TRBJ1-3; d_gene: TRBD1; abundance: .; v_gene: TRBV5-6; CDR3aa: CASSGDRVSGNTIYF; CDR3nt: TGTGCCAGCAGCGGGGACAGGGTCTCTGGAAACACCATATATTTT
j_gene: TRBJ1-5; d_gene: .; abundance: few; v_gene: TRBV5-5; CDR3aa: CASSFNTGHGNQPQHF; CDR3nt: TGTGCCAGCAGCTTCAATACCGGACATGGGAATCAGCCCCAGCATTTT
j_gene: TRBJ2-2; d_gene: TRBD1; abundance: .; v_gene: TRBV6-2/TRBV6-3; CDR3aa: CASSYLRGQGPVGTGELFF; CDR3nt: TGTGCCAGCAGTTACTTGAGGGGACAGGGGCCGGTTGGCACCGGGGAGCTGTTTTTT
j_gene: TRBJ2-1; d_gene: TRBD1; abundance: .; v_gene: TRBV28; CDR3aa: CASSIGQGAPLNEQFF; CDR3nt: TGTGCCAGCAGTATCGGACAGGGGGCCCCCCTCAATGAGCAGTTCTTC
j_gene: TRBJ2-2; d_gene: .; abundance: .; v_gene: TRBV5-1; CDR3aa: CASSGTRGPNTGELFF; CDR3nt: TGCGCCAGCAGCGGTACCAGGGGCCCGAACACCGGGGAGCTGTTTTTT
j_gene: TRBJ2-2; d_gene: .; abundance: .; v_gene: TRBV4-2; CDR3aa: CASSSRGGRAANTGELFF; CDR3nt: TGTGCCAGCAGCTCAAGGGGGGGGAGGGCCGCGAACACCGGGGAGCTGTTTTTT
j_gene: TRBJ1-2; d_gene: .; abundance: once; v_gene: TRBV5-6; CDR3aa: CASSYRLVGYGYTF; CDR3nt: TGTGCCAGCAGCTATAGGCTAGTGGGCTATGGCTACACCTTC
j_gene: TRBJ1-1; d_gene: .; abundance: .; v_gene: TRBV6-5; CDR3aa: CASSYSDLGGNTEAFF; CDR3nt: TGTGCCAGCAGTTACTCGGATTTGGGAGGGAACACTGAAGCTTTCTTT
j_gene: TRBJ2-3; d_gene: TRBD2; abundance: .; v_gene: TRBV7-2; CDR3aa: CASSGRALVTDTQYF; CDR3nt: TGTGCCAGCAGCGGGAGGGCCCTAGTCACAGATACGCAGTATTTT
j_gene: TRBJ2-1; d_gene: TRBD2; abundance: .; v_gene: TRBV5-1; CDR3aa: CASTGTSGEREQFF; CDR3nt: TGCGCCAGCACCGGGACTAGCGGGGAGCGGGAGCAGTTCTTC
j_gene: TRBJ1-6; d_gene: .; abundance: .; v_gene: TRBV5-1; CDR3aa: CASSLRQVYNSPLHF; CDR3nt: TGCGCCAGCAGCCTCCGACAGGTATATAATTCACCCCTCCACTTT